The 6 T cell receptor beta chains given below trace back to one sample, sequenced in a study of regulatory T cells in long-lasting Graves disease. Investigators prepared the TCR beta libraries by applying iRepertoire HTBI primers and Arm-PCR of CDR3 regions. MiXCR, run by TCRdb on the multiplex PCR reads, gives a single entry per CDR3 protein. This sample has roughly 520,000 distinct CDR3 sequences, with around 12% found just once. The time point was: newly diagnosed GD, antithyroid drugs for less than 3 months. Scientists built the TCR library using RNA that was extracted from PBMCs. This sample was shared with a second study, whose subject was T cells in Graves' hyperthyroidism and ophthalmopathy.

The source material was peripheral blood mononuclear cells (PBMCs), sampled at new diagnosis, from a patient treated with antithyroid drugs. The source is a woman younger than 45 with Graves disease.

This clonotype was recorded at least ten times. The chain recombines TRBV2 with TRBJ2-2; 7 bases line up with TRBD1. The CDR3 has 14 amino acids. With V trimmed by 6 bases and J by 6 bases, 7 bases remained unmatched. The germline V gene has CDR1 SNHLY and CDR2 FYNNEI. The CDR3 here is CASRADRAAGELFF. The CDR3 DNA reads TGTGCCAGCAGAGCCGACAGGGCGGCCGGGGAGCTGTTTTTT.

This clonotype has only a few counts. This may arise from a read error, as a much more abundant clone is one base away. This sequence joins TRBV11-1 and TRBJ1-1; D is undetermined. The CDR3 covers 17 residues. Germline CDR1 reads SGHAT; CDR2 reads FQDESV (reference sequence). V lost 6 bases, J lost 3 bases, and 23 bases lay in between. CDR3 DNA sequence: TGTGCCAGCAGTTCCTTTTCCCTCTTTCGGATGGACACTGAAGCTTTCTTT. It is translated as CASSSFSLFRMDTEAFF.

A single count supports this clonotype. This chain uses TRBV6-2 or TRBV6-3 with TRBJ1-6; no firm D call. Germline V CDR1 and CDR2: MNHEY, SVGEGT. This CDR3 comprises 16 residues. Trimming stripped 5 bases from V and 9 bases from J, with 20 bases between. The CDR3, as DNA: TGTGCCAGCAGTGAAGCAATCCAGGCGCGGAGTTCACCCCTCCACTTT. Protein sequence: CASSEAIQARSSPLHF.

This clonotype was observed many times. The rearrangement uses TRBV19 and TRBJ2-3; TRBD1 matches 7 bases. V trimming: 7 bases; J trimming: 1 base; junction bases outside the gene matches: 8. In germline, CDR1 is LNHDA, CDR2 SQIVND (reference sequence). The CDR3 covers 15 residues. CDR3 sequence: CASMAHRGGTDTQYF. CDR3 sequence (DNA): TGTGCCAGTATGGCTCACAGGGGCGGCACAGATACGCAGTATTTT. Together with reference TRBV19 and TRBJ2-3, the CDR3 gives the full variable domain: DGGITQSPKYLFRKEGQNVTLSCEQNLNHDAMYWYRQDPGQGLRLIYYSQIVNDFQKGDIAEGYSVSREKKESFPLTVTSAQKNPTAFYLCASMAHRGGTDTQYFGPGTRLTVL.

Concerning this clonotype itself: Being one base from a much bigger clone, this may be a read error. The chain couples TRBV14 to TRBJ2-1; 13 bases match TRBD2. The CDR3 extends over 18 amino acids. Germline V gene sequence: CDR1 SGHDN, CDR2 FVKESK. The V gene end was trimmed by 4 bases and the J gene end by 6 bases; junction bases not matched to a gene: 12. The CDR3 here is CASSLGPKTSGRSNEQFF. The DNA for the CDR3 is TGTGCCAGCAGCCTAGGCCCCAAGACTAGCGGGAGGTCCAATGAGCAGTTCTTC.

In this sample, this clonotype turned up many times. J is TRBJ1-1 and V is TRBV6-1; a weak D match, TRBD1 (6 bases). Germline values: CDR1 MNHNS, CDR2 SASEGT. Deletions cut 4 bases from V and 1 base from J, with 16 bases between. The CDR3 spans 16 residues. The CDR3 protein is CASSAPRGGSNTEAFF. CDR3 bases: TGTGCCAGCAGTGCCCCCAGGGGAGGATCGAACACTGAAGCTTTCTTT.